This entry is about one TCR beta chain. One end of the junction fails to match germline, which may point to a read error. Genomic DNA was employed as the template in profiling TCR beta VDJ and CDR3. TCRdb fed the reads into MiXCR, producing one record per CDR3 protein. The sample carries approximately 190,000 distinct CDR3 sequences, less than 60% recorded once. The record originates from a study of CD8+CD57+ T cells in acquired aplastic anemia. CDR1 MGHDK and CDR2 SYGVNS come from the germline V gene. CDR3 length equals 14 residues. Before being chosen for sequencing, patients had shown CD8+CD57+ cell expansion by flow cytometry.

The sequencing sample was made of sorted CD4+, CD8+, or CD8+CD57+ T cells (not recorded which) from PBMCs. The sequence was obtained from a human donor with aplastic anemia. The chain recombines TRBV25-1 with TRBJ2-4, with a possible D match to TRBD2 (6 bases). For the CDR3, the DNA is TGTGCCAGCAGCTTGGCCGCGGGGAAAAACACTCAGTACTTC. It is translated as CASSLAAGKNTQYF.